This is a list of T cell receptor beta chains from one sample in a study of CD8 T cells in Susac syndrome. TCRdb re-analysed the immunoSEQ multiplex PCR reads in MiXCR, keeping a single row per CDR3 protein. Among around 140,000 distinct CDR3 sequences listed, roughly 94% were seen once. Sequenced: CD4+ T cells from PBMCs. These receptors were taken from a human donor in good health. CDR3s include the opening cysteine and the closing phenylalanine or tryptophan. Fields, in order: D gene, J gene, V gene, clone size, CDR3 DNA, CDR3 protein. A D gene is named only where the DNA matches it firmly. Size values are once, few and many counts, or a class for expanded clones, and some rows have none.

D gene: TRBD1; J gene: TRBJ1-2; V gene: TRBV4-2; clone size: .; CDR3 DNA: TGTGCCAGCAGCCAAGATCACAGGGGTTATGGCTACACCTTC; CDR3 protein: CASSQDHRGYGYTF
D gene: TRBD1; J gene: TRBJ2-3; V gene: TRBV4-1; clone size: .; CDR3 DNA: TGCGCCAGCAGAATGACAGGGACGGCGTTGGCTACGCAGTATTTT; CDR3 protein: CASRMTGTALATQYF
D gene: .; J gene: TRBJ1-1; V gene: TRBV5-1; clone size: .; CDR3 DNA: TGCGCCAGCAGCTTTGGGACCATGAACACTGAAGCTTTCTTT; CDR3 protein: CASSFGTMNTEAFF
D gene: .; J gene: TRBJ1-2; V gene: TRBV6-1; clone size: .; CDR3 DNA: TGTGCCAGCAGTATTGGGGGAAGCTACACCTTC; CDR3 protein: CASSIGGSYTF
D gene: TRBD1; J gene: TRBJ2-7; V gene: TRBV27; clone size: .; CDR3 DNA: TGTGCCAGCAGCCGGACAGGAAACGAATACGAGCAGTACTTC; CDR3 protein: CASSRTGNEYEQYF
D gene: .; J gene: TRBJ2-3; V gene: TRBV11-2; clone size: few; CDR3 DNA: TGTGCCAGCAGCTTAGGTGGGACTAGCACAGATACGCAGTATTTT; CDR3 protein: CASSLGGTSTDTQYF
D gene: .; J gene: TRBJ2-3; V gene: TRBV15; clone size: .; CDR3 DNA: TGTGCCACCAGCAGCTTGCGGTCGGACACAGATACGCAGTATTTT; CDR3 protein: CATSSLRSDTDTQYF
D gene: TRBD1; J gene: TRBJ1-1; V gene: TRBV2; clone size: .; CDR3 DNA: TGTGCCAGCGCGGGACAGGGGGAAGGTAACACTGAAGCTTTCTTT; CDR3 protein: CASAGQGEGNTEAFF
D gene: TRBD1; J gene: TRBJ1-1; V gene: TRBV5-4; clone size: .; CDR3 DNA: TGTGCCAGCAGCCAAATAATAGGGACAGTGAACACTGAAGCTTTCTTT; CDR3 protein: CASSQIIGTVNTEAFF
D gene: .; J gene: TRBJ2-4; V gene: TRBV12-5; clone size: .; CDR3 DNA: TGTGCTAGTGGTTTGGAAGAAAACATTCAGTACTTC; CDR3 protein: CASGLEENIQYF
D gene: .; J gene: TRBJ1-5; V gene: TRBV7-2; clone size: .; CDR3 DNA: TGTGCCAGCAGCTTTCCTAAGGGGGGGAATCAGCCCCAGCATTTT; CDR3 protein: CASSFPKGGNQPQHF
D gene: TRBD2; J gene: TRBJ2-5; V gene: TRBV12-3/TRBV12-4; clone size: .; CDR3 DNA: TGTGCCAGCAGTCTTCGGACTAGCGGGAGTGAGACCCAGTACTTC; CDR3 protein: CASSLRTSGSETQYF
D gene: .; J gene: TRBJ2-1; V gene: TRBV7-8; clone size: .; CDR3 DNA: TGTGCCAGCAGCCGGGACGGATACAATGAGCAGTTCTTC; CDR3 protein: CASSRDGYNEQFF
D gene: .; J gene: TRBJ2-7; V gene: TRBV27; clone size: .; CDR3 DNA: TGTGCCAGCAGTACAGGGTTTTGGAGGGAGCAGTACTTC; CDR3 protein: CASSTGFWREQYF
D gene: .; J gene: TRBJ2-2; V gene: TRBV19; clone size: .; CDR3 DNA: TGTGCCAGTACTCGGAGGGCCCTAGTCGGCGGGGAGCTGTTTTTT; CDR3 protein: CASTRRALVGGELFF
D gene: TRBD1; J gene: TRBJ2-7; V gene: TRBV11-2; clone size: .; CDR3 DNA: TGTGCCAGCAGCCCCGGGACAGGGCCCTCCTACGAGCAGTACTTC; CDR3 protein: CASSPGTGPSYEQYF
D gene: TRBD2; J gene: TRBJ2-4; V gene: TRBV4-1; clone size: .; CDR3 DNA: TGCGCCAGCAGCCAAGATGAGGGAGGGAGGGCCAAAAACATTCAGTACTTC; CDR3 protein: CASSQDEGGRAKNIQYF
D gene: .; J gene: TRBJ1-1; V gene: TRBV19; clone size: .; CDR3 DNA: TGTGCCAGTAGCCAGGAGGGTGCGAACACTGAAGCTTTCTTT; CDR3 protein: CASSQEGANTEAFF
D gene: .; J gene: TRBJ1-1; V gene: TRBV19; clone size: .; CDR3 DNA: TGTGCCAGTAGTGCCCTAGGAGGGTCGGACACTGAAGCTTTCTTT; CDR3 protein: CASSALGGSDTEAFF
D gene: .; J gene: TRBJ2-1; V gene: TRBV12-2; clone size: .; CDR3 DNA: TGTGCAAGTCGCTTAGGTCCGGGGAATGAGCAGTTCTTC; CDR3 protein: CASRLGPGNEQFF
D gene: .; J gene: TRBJ2-3; V gene: TRBV3-1; clone size: .; CDR3 DNA: TGTGCCAGCAGCCAAGATGGGACGCGCCGGTGGTATTTT; CDR3 protein: CASSQDGTRRWYF
D gene: .; J gene: TRBJ2-6; V gene: TRBV2; clone size: .; CDR3 DNA: TGTGCCAGCACGGTCTCTGGGGCCAACGTCCTGACTTTC; CDR3 protein: CASTVSGANVLTF
D gene: .; J gene: TRBJ2-7; V gene: TRBV20-1; clone size: .; CDR3 DNA: TGCAGTGCTAGGAGCGACTACGAGCAGTACTTC; CDR3 protein: CSARSDYEQYF
D gene: .; J gene: TRBJ1-1; V gene: TRBV3-1; clone size: .; CDR3 DNA: TGTGCCAGCAGCCAAGATCACGGGGGCCTCACTGAAGCTTTCTTT; CDR3 protein: CASSQDHGGLTEAFF
D gene: .; J gene: TRBJ2-1; V gene: TRBV2; clone size: .; CDR3 DNA: TGTGCCAGCAGTCTACAGGGTATCAATGAGCAGTTCTTC; CDR3 protein: CASSLQGINEQFF
D gene: .; J gene: TRBJ1-1; V gene: TRBV20-1; clone size: .; CDR3 DNA: TGCAGTGCTAGCTGGGACCAAATGAACACTGAAGCTTTCTTT; CDR3 protein: CSASWDQMNTEAFF
D gene: .; J gene: TRBJ2-1; V gene: TRBV10-3; clone size: .; CDR3 DNA: TGTGCCATCCGGCGGGACAATGAGCAGTTCTTC; CDR3 protein: CAIRRDNEQFF
D gene: TRBD1; J gene: TRBJ2-4; V gene: TRBV7-9; clone size: .; CDR3 DNA: TGTGCCAGCAGCTTGCAGGGGGCATTGGCCAAAAACATTCAGTACTTC; CDR3 protein: CASSLQGALAKNIQYF
D gene: .; J gene: TRBJ2-4; V gene: TRBV12-3/TRBV12-4; clone size: .; CDR3 DNA: TGTGCCAGCAGTTTCGGAGGTCGCGGGAACATTCAGTACTTC; CDR3 protein: CASSFGGRGNIQYF
D gene: TRBD1; J gene: TRBJ1-2; V gene: TRBV29-1; clone size: .; CDR3 DNA: TGCAGCGTCCTTGGACAGGGAGAGGGTGGCTACACCTTC; CDR3 protein: CSVLGQGEGGYTF
D gene: .; J gene: TRBJ2-7; V gene: TRBV6-2/TRBV6-3; clone size: .; CDR3 DNA: TGTGCCAGCAGTTACCCTACCCTACAGGGCTCGAGCTCCTACGAGCAGTACTTC; CDR3 protein: CASSYPTLQGSSSYEQYF
D gene: .; J gene: TRBJ2-5; V gene: TRBV5-4; clone size: .; CDR3 DNA: TGTGCCAGCAGAATTGGGTTGGGTGTGGGCCAAGAGACCCAGTACTTC; CDR3 protein: CASRIGLGVGQETQYF
D gene: .; J gene: TRBJ2-5; V gene: TRBV12-3/TRBV12-4; clone size: few; CDR3 DNA: TGTGCCAGCAGTATGGGGGAGACCCAGTACTTC; CDR3 protein: CASSMGETQYF
D gene: .; J gene: TRBJ2-7; V gene: TRBV2; clone size: .; CDR3 DNA: TGTGCCAGCAGTACCGGGGCCCACGAGCAGTACTTC; CDR3 protein: CASSTGAHEQYF
D gene: .; J gene: TRBJ2-7; V gene: TRBV29-1; clone size: .; CDR3 DNA: TGCAGCGTCGGAGTCGGAGAGCAGTACTTC; CDR3 protein: CSVGVGEQYF
D gene: .; J gene: TRBJ1-1; V gene: TRBV15; clone size: .; CDR3 DNA: TGTGCCACCAGCAGAGGCCTTGATGAAGCTTTCTTT; CDR3 protein: CATSRGLDEAFF
D gene: .; J gene: TRBJ2-7; V gene: TRBV4-2; clone size: .; CDR3 DNA: TGTGCCAGCAGCCAAGTTCAGGCGGGCTTGCACGAGCAGTACTTC; CDR3 protein: CASSQVQAGLHEQYF
D gene: .; J gene: TRBJ2-3; V gene: TRBV6-1; clone size: .; CDR3 DNA: TGTGCCAGCAGTGAAGGAGTTCTTGTGGATACGCAGTATTTT; CDR3 protein: CASSEGVLVDTQYF
D gene: TRBD2; J gene: TRBJ2-7; V gene: TRBV20-1; clone size: .; CDR3 DNA: TGCAGTGCTAAAGGATTTAGCGGGAGACCCTACGAGCAGTACTTC; CDR3 protein: CSAKGFSGRPYEQYF
D gene: .; J gene: TRBJ2-4; V gene: TRBV20-1; clone size: .; CDR3 DNA: TGCAGTGCTCGACCAGTGGAAAAAAACATTCAGTACTTC; CDR3 protein: CSARPVEKNIQYF
D gene: .; J gene: TRBJ2-5; V gene: TRBV20-1; clone size: .; CDR3 DNA: TGCAGTGCTAGTCGCGGAGAGCCGCAAGAGACCCAGTACTTC; CDR3 protein: CSASRGEPQETQYF
D gene: .; J gene: TRBJ1-3; V gene: TRBV9; clone size: .; CDR3 DNA: TGTGCCAGCGGACCAGGAGGGGTCGGTGGAAACACCATATATTTT; CDR3 protein: CASGPGGVGGNTIYF
D gene: .; J gene: TRBJ2-3; V gene: TRBV28; clone size: once; CDR3 DNA: TGTGCCAGCAACCGAGGCCAAAGCACAGATACGCAGTATTTT; CDR3 protein: CASNRGQSTDTQYF
D gene: .; J gene: TRBJ2-4; V gene: TRBV7-8; clone size: .; CDR3 DNA: TGTGCCAGCAGCTTAAAAGGAATCCTCGCCAAAAACATTCAGTACTTC; CDR3 protein: CASSLKGILAKNIQYF
D gene: .; J gene: TRBJ1-2; V gene: TRBV19; clone size: .; CDR3 DNA: TGTGCCAGTAGTATACGGGGACCCTGGGGCTACACCTTC; CDR3 protein: CASSIRGPWGYTF